The rows below give T cell receptor beta chains drawn from one sample of a study of cytomegalovirus exposure and HLA in healthy donors. Only in-frame clones appear in the TCRdb table, and some are missing; sequencing was by immunoSEQ multiplex PCR. This sample carries approximately 170,000 clones, around 85% of them seen once, and the ten largest clones take 1%. Sequenced material: PBMCs. These receptors were taken from a boy under 10 years old in good health and CMV-seronegative. Each CDR3 is given without its conserved first and last residue. D genes are given only for firm matches.

d_gene: .; j_gene: TRBJ1-2; v_gene: TRBV5-6; CDR3aa: ASSRGSNYGYT
d_gene: .; j_gene: TRBJ1-1; v_gene: TRBV2; CDR3aa: ASSDAGARAF
d_gene: .; j_gene: TRBJ1-1; v_gene: TRBV19; CDR3aa: ASSPRIGVMNTEAF
d_gene: TRBD2; j_gene: TRBJ2-3; v_gene: TRBV27; CDR3aa: ASSFNAGTSGITDTQY
d_gene: .; j_gene: TRBJ2-7; v_gene: TRBV5-3; CDR3aa: ARKVQTTYEQY
d_gene: .; j_gene: TRBJ1-1; v_gene: TRBV30; CDR3aa: AWSVLTQPAF
d_gene: .; j_gene: TRBJ2-5; v_gene: TRBV5-1; CDR3aa: ASSSLTGIQETQY
d_gene: .; j_gene: TRBJ2-7; v_gene: TRBV28; CDR3aa: ASSYYRRTYEQY
d_gene: .; j_gene: TRBJ2-2; v_gene: TRBV6-1; CDR3aa: ASSGNTGLPGELF
d_gene: TRBD2; j_gene: TRBJ2-2; v_gene: TRBV19; CDR3aa: ASSTSGVELF
d_gene: TRBD1; j_gene: TRBJ1-1; v_gene: TRBV6-5; CDR3aa: ASSWTGRATEAF
d_gene: .; j_gene: TRBJ2-3; v_gene: TRBV6-1; CDR3aa: ASSDGTDTQY
d_gene: TRBD1; j_gene: TRBJ1-2; v_gene: TRBV27; CDR3aa: ASSLSRTGGGYGYT
d_gene: TRBD1; j_gene: TRBJ1-4; v_gene: TRBV16; CDR3aa: ASSRLRTGSNEKLF
d_gene: .; j_gene: TRBJ2-7; v_gene: TRBV28; CDR3aa: ASSLSSYEQY
d_gene: .; j_gene: TRBJ1-2; v_gene: TRBV28; CDR3aa: ASSFQGYGYGYT
d_gene: TRBD1; j_gene: TRBJ2-7; v_gene: TRBV25-1; CDR3aa: ASSEGQGPYEQY
d_gene: .; j_gene: TRBJ1-3; v_gene: TRBV6-4; CDR3aa: ASSDRQILSGNTIY
d_gene: TRBD1; j_gene: TRBJ2-1; v_gene: TRBV6-5; CDR3aa: ASSDRGSYNEQF
d_gene: TRBD1; j_gene: TRBJ1-1; v_gene: TRBV5-1; CDR3aa: ASSPGQGGLNTEAF
d_gene: .; j_gene: TRBJ2-1; v_gene: TRBV7-9; CDR3aa: ASSPGQSQF
d_gene: .; j_gene: TRBJ2-3; v_gene: TRBV5-1; CDR3aa: ASSFVSVSDTQY
d_gene: TRBD2; j_gene: TRBJ2-5; v_gene: TRBV25-1; CDR3aa: ASSELTVGLAGGETQY
d_gene: TRBD1; j_gene: TRBJ2-1; v_gene: TRBV7-8; CDR3aa: ASSLGVEGQIDNEQF
d_gene: .; j_gene: TRBJ1-3; v_gene: TRBV28; CDR3aa: ASTAGVNSGNTIY
d_gene: TRBD1; j_gene: TRBJ1-2; v_gene: TRBV6-5; CDR3aa: ASSSVPGGGYGYT
d_gene: .; j_gene: TRBJ1-1; v_gene: TRBV5-6; CDR3aa: ASSFWQVNTEAF
d_gene: TRBD1; j_gene: TRBJ2-6; v_gene: TRBV18; CDR3aa: ASSLQGAGSGANVLT
d_gene: .; j_gene: TRBJ1-5; v_gene: TRBV28; CDR3aa: ASSLPAAGLRQH
d_gene: TRBD2; j_gene: TRBJ2-2; v_gene: TRBV5-4; CDR3aa: ASTPALAGGPNTGELF
d_gene: TRBD1; j_gene: TRBJ2-2; v_gene: TRBV29-1; CDR3aa: SVGRGTGGTGELF
d_gene: .; j_gene: TRBJ1-4; v_gene: TRBV2; CDR3aa: ASRTQGFNEKLF
d_gene: .; j_gene: TRBJ1-5; v_gene: TRBV6-4; CDR3aa: ASSDSSGTLYSNQPQH
d_gene: TRBD1; j_gene: TRBJ2-7; v_gene: TRBV15; CDR3aa: ATSNDRGPYEQY
d_gene: TRBD1; j_gene: TRBJ2-7; v_gene: TRBV6-1; CDR3aa: ASSDPMRDSGYEQY
d_gene: .; j_gene: TRBJ2-2; v_gene: TRBV11-3; CDR3aa: ASSLTGLDTGELF
d_gene: .; j_gene: TRBJ2-7; v_gene: TRBV5-4; CDR3aa: ASSSGAGRPEQY
d_gene: TRBD2; j_gene: TRBJ2-5; v_gene: TRBV10-3; CDR3aa: AIGLAGRAGGRETQY
d_gene: .; j_gene: TRBJ1-1; v_gene: TRBV11-2; CDR3aa: ASSALSGWPEAF
d_gene: .; j_gene: TRBJ2-5; v_gene: TRBV4-1; CDR3aa: ASSFQTSYQETQY
d_gene: TRBD1; j_gene: TRBJ1-6; v_gene: TRBV2; CDR3aa: ASKITGASSPLH
d_gene: TRBD1; j_gene: TRBJ2-3; v_gene: TRBV18; CDR3aa: ASSITGGTDTQY
d_gene: .; j_gene: TRBJ1-2; v_gene: TRBV9; CDR3aa: ASSPGSDYGYT
d_gene: .; j_gene: TRBJ2-3; v_gene: TRBV11-2; CDR3aa: ASSLRSGGGHLDTQY
d_gene: TRBD2; j_gene: TRBJ2-1; v_gene: TRBV19; CDR3aa: ASTGLAGKWEQF
d_gene: .; j_gene: TRBJ2-2; v_gene: TRBV5-1; CDR3aa: ASSFADTGELF
d_gene: TRBD2; j_gene: TRBJ2-7; v_gene: TRBV2; CDR3aa: ASREALAGGRGEQY
d_gene: .; j_gene: TRBJ1-2; v_gene: TRBV7-3; CDR3aa: ASSLSGLQGGDYGYT
d_gene: TRBD1; j_gene: TRBJ2-7; v_gene: TRBV11-2; CDR3aa: ASSNRRDRGPQY
d_gene: .; j_gene: TRBJ2-5; v_gene: TRBV9; CDR3aa: ASSALQGRETQY
d_gene: .; j_gene: TRBJ1-2; v_gene: TRBV5-1; CDR3aa: ASSLELTNYGYT
d_gene: .; j_gene: TRBJ2-3; v_gene: TRBV5-4; CDR3aa: ASTPGGTSTDTQY
d_gene: TRBD1; j_gene: TRBJ2-7; v_gene: TRBV6-5; CDR3aa: ASSRDSLTSYEQY
d_gene: .; j_gene: TRBJ2-3; v_gene: TRBV2; CDR3aa: ASTGLAQY